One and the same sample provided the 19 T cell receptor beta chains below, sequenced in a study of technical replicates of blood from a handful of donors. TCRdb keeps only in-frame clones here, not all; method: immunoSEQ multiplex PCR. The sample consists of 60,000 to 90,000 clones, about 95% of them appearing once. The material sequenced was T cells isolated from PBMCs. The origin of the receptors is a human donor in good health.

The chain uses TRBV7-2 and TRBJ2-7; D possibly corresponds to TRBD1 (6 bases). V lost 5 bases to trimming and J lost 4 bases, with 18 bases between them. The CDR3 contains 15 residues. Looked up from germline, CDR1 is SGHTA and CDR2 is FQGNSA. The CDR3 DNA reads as TGTGCCAGCAGCCCTGGGGGCCGAATATTTTACGAGCAGTACTTC. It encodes CASSPGGRIFYEQYF.

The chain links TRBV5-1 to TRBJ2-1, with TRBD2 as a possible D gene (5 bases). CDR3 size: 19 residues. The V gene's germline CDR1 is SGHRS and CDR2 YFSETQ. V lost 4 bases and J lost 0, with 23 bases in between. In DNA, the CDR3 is TGCGCCAGCAGCGACCTCGGACCAGGACTCAAAAACTCCTACAATGAGCAGTTCTTC. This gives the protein CASSDLGPGLKNSYNEQFF.

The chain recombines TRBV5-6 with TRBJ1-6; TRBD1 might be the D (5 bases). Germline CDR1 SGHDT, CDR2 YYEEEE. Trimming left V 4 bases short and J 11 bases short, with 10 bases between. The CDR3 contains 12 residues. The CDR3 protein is CASSPGGTPLHF. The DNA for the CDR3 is TGTGCCAGCAGCCCGGGGGGGACACCCCTCCACTTT.

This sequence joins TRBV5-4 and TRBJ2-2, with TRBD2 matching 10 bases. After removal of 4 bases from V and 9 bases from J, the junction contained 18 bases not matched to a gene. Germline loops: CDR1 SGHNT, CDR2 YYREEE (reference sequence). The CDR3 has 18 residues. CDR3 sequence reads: CASSDVVGTSASPRELFF. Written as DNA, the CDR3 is TGTGCCAGCAGCGATGTTGTGGGGACTAGCGCCTCGCCGCGGGAGCTGTTTTTT.

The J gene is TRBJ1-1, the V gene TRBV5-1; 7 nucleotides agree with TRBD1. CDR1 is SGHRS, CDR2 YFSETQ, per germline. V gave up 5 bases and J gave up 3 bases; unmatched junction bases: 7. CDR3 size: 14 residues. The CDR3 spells CASSYQTGDTEAFF. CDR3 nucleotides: TGCGCCAGCAGTTATCAAACAGGGGACACTGAAGCTTTCTTT.

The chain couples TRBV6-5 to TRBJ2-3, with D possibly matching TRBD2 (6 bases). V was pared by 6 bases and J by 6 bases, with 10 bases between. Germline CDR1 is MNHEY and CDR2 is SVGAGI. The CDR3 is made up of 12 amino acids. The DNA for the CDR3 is TGTGCCAGCAGCCCAGGGAGGGATACGCAGTATTTT. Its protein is CASSPGRDTQYF.

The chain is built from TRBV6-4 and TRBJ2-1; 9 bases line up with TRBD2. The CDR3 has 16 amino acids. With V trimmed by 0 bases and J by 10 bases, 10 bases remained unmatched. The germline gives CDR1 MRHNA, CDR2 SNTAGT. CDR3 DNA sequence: TGTGCCAGCAGTGACTCGGCTAGCGGGGCCGGCGGCGAGCAGTTCTTC. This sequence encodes CASSDSASGAGGEQFF.

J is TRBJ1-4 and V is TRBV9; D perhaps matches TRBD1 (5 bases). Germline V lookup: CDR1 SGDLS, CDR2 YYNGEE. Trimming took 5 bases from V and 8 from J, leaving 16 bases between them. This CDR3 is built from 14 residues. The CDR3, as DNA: TGTGCCAGCAGTGCCGGGGGGATCGGGGAAAAACTGTTTTTT. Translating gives CASSAGGIGEKLFF.

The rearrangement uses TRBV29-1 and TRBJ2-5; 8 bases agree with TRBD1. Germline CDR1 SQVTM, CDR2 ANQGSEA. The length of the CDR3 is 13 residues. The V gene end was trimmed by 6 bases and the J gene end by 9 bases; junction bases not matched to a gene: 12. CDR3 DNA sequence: TGCAGCGTCCACCAAAGACAGGGGAAGGCCCAGTACTTC. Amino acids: CSVHQRQGKAQYF. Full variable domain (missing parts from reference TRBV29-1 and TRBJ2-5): SAVISQKPSRDICQRGTSLTIQCQVDSQVTMMFWYRQQPGQSLTLIATANQGSEATYESGFVIDKFPISRPNLTFSTLTVSNMSPEDSSIYLCSVHQRQGKAQYFGPGTRLLVL.

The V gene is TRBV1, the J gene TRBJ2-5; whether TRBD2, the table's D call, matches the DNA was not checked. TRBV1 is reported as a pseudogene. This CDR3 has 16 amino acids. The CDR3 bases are TGCACCAGCAGCCAAGATCAGGCTAGCTCTCAAGAGACCCAGTACTTC. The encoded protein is CTSSQDQASSQETQYF.

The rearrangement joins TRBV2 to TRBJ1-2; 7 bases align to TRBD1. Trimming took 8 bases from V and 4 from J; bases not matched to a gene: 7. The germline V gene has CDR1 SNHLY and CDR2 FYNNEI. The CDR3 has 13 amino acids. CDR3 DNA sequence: TGTGCCAGCGGGCGGGGACAGATCTATGGCTACACCTTC. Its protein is CASGRGQIYGYTF. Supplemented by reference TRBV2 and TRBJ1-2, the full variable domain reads EPEVTQTPSHQVTQMGQEVILRCVPISNHLYFYWYRQILGQKVEFLVSFYNNEISEKSEIFDDQFSVERPDGSNFTLKIRSTKLEDSAMYFCASGRGQIYGYTFGSGTRLTVV.

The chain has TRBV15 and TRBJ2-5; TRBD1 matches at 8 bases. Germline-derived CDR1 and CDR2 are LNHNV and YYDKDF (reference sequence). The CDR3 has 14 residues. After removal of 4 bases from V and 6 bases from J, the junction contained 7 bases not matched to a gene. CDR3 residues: CATSTRTGSQTQYF. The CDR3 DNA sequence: TGTGCCACCAGCACCCGGACAGGGAGCCAGACCCAGTACTTC.

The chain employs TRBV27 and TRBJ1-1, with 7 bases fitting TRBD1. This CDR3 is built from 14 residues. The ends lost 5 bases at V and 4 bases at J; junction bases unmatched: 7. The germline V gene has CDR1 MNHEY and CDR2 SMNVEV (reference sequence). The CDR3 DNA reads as TGTGCCAGCAGTCCGAACAGGGGTGGCACTGAAGCTTTCTTT. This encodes CASSPNRGGTEAFF.

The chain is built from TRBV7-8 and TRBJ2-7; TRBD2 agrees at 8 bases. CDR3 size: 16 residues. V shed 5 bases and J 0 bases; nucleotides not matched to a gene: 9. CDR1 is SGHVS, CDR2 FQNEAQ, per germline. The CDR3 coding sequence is TGTGCCAGCAGCCCAGGGGTAGCGGGGCTCTCCTACGAGCAGTACTTC. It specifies CASSPGVAGLSYEQYF.

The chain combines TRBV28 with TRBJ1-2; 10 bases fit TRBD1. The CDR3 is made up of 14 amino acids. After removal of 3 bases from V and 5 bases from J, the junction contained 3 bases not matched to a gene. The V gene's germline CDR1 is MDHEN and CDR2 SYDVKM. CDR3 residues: CASSFPGQGYGYTF. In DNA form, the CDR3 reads TGTGCCAGCAGTTTCCCGGGACAGGGGTATGGCTACACCTTC.

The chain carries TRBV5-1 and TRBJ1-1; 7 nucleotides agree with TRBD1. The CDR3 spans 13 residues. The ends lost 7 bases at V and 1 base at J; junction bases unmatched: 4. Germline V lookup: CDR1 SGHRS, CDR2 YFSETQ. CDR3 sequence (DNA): TGCGCCAGCGGATCAGGGGGGAACACTGAAGCTTTCTTT. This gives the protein CASGSGGNTEAFF. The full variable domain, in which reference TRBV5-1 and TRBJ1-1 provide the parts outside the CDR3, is KAGVTQTPRYLIKTRGQQVTLSCSPISGHRSVSWYQQTPGQGLQFLFEYFSETQRNKGNFPGRFSGRQFSNSRSEMNVSTLELGDSALYLCASGSGGNTEAFFGQGTRLTVV.

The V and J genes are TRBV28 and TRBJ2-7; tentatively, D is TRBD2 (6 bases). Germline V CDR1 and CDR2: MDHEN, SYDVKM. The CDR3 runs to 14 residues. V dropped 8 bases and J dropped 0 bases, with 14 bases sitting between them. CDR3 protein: CASAVRDSSYEQYF. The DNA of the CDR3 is TGTGCCAGCGCCGTGCGGGACTCCTCCTACGAGCAGTACTTC.

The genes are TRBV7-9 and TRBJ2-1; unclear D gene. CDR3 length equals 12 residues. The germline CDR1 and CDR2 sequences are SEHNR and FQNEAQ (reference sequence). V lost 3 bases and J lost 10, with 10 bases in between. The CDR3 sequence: CASSLFLPEQFF. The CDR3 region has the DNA TGTGCCAGCAGCTTGTTTCTCCCCGAGCAGTTCTTC.

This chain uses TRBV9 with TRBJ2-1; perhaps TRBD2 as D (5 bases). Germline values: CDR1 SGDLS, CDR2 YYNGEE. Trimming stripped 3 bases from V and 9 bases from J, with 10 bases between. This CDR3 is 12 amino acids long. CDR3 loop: CASSAGFGEQFF. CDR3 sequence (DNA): TGTGCCAGCAGCGCGGGATTTGGTGAGCAGTTCTTC.